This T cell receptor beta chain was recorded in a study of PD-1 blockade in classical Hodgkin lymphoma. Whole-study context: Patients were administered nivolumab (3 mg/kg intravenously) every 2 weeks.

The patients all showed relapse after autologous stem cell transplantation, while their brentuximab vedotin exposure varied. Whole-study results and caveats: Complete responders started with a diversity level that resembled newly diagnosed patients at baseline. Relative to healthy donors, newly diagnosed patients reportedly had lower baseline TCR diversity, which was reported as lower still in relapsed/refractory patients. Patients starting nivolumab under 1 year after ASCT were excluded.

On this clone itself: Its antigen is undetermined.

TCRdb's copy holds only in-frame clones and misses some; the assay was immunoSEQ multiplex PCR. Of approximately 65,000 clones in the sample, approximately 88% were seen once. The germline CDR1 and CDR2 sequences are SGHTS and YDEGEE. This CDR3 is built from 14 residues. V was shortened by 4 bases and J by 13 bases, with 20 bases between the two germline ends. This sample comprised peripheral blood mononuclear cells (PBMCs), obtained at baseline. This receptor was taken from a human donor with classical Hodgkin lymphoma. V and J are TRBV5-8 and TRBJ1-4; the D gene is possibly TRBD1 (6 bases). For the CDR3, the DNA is TGTGCCAGCAGCGGACAGATACCCCCCCGGAGACTGTTTTTT. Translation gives CASSGQIPPRRLFF.